Listed below are T cell receptor beta chains from one sample, sequenced in a study of cytomegalovirus exposure and HLA in healthy donors. Assay: immunoSEQ multiplex PCR; the TCRdb copy retains only in-frame clones and omits some. The top ten hold roughly 2% of the sample, which has a few hundred thousand clones, about 79% seen once. Sequences were obtained from PBMCs. The receptor source for this set is a man aged 18 to 30 in good health and CMV-seronegative. The CDR3 runs from the conserved cysteine through the conserved F or W. The order of the fields is V gene, J gene, D gene, clone size, CDR3 DNA, CDR3 protein. A D gene is named only where the DNA matches it firmly. A clone size is listed for some rows: how often the clone was seen (once, few, many), or a class if it is expanded.

>TRBV11-2|TRBJ2-1|TRBD1|.
TGTGCCAGCAGCTTAGCCGGGGACAGGGGGCTGAATGAGCAGTTCTTC
CASSLAGDRGLNEQFF
>TRBV5-1|TRBJ1-1|TRBD1|.
TGCGCCAGCAGCTCCCGGGGACAGGGAAGGGACACTGAAGCTTTCTTT
CASSSRGQGRDTEAFF
>TRBV10-3|TRBJ1-3|TRBD1|.
TGTGCCATCAATACAGGGGACTCTGGAAACACCATATATTTT
CAINTGDSGNTIYF
>TRBV4-2|TRBJ1-6|.|.
TGTGCCAGCAGCCAAGTTTCGACAGATAGCAATTCACCCCTCCACTTT
CASSQVSTDSNSPLHF
>TRBV2|TRBJ2-2|TRBD2|.
TGTGCCAGCCTCTCGGGGGGACCTTACACCGGGGAGCTGTTTTTT
CASLSGGPYTGELFF
>TRBV29-1|TRBJ2-1|TRBD2|.
TGCAGCGGGACTTCGGGGGGGCATGAGCAGTTCTTC
CSGTSGGHEQFF
>TRBV5-4|TRBJ2-1|TRBD2|.
TGTGCCAGCAGCTTGGGCGGGGGGGGATCCTACAATGAGCAGTTCTTC
CASSLGGGGSYNEQFF
>TRBV4-3|TRBJ2-3|TRBD2|.
TGCGCCAGCAGCCAACTAGCGGCCTCCACAGATACGCAGTATTTT
CASSQLAASTDTQYF
>TRBV28|TRBJ2-7|.|.
TGTGCCAGCAGTTCCCCCCTAGGTACTAGCTTCTACGAGCAGTACTTC
CASSSPLGTSFYEQYF
>TRBV10-3|TRBJ1-2|.|.
TGTGCCATCAGTGAGTCGACAGGTGGGGGATACTATGGCTACACCTTC
CAISESTGGGYYGYTF
>TRBV27|TRBJ2-5|TRBD2|.
TGTGCCAGCAGTGTGCGGCTAGCGGGCCATGGGGCCCAGTACTTC
CASSVRLAGHGAQYF
>TRBV15|TRBJ2-6|.|.
TGTGCCACCAGCTTATCGGGCTCTGGGGCCAACGTCCTGACTTTC
CATSLSGSGANVLTF
>TRBV5-6|TRBJ2-1|TRBD1|.
TGTGCCAGCAGCCTACCGGGACAGGGCGGGGATGAGCAGTTCTTC
CASSLPGQGGDEQFF
>TRBV9|TRBJ2-7|TRBD1|.
TGTGCCAGCAGCGCTCGGGACAGCTTCCACGAGCAGTACTTC
CASSARDSFHEQYF
>TRBV4-3|TRBJ2-4|TRBD1|.
TGCGCCAGCAGCACCCATCAGGGGGCTGCCAAAAACATTCAGTACTTC
CASSTHQGAAKNIQYF
>TRBV7-2|TRBJ2-7|.|.
TGTGCCAGCAGCTTAATGGAGGGTCCGAGGGAGCAGTACTTC
CASSLMEGPREQYF
>TRBV30|TRBJ2-1|.|.
TGTGCCTGGAGTGTACCAGCGAACGAGCAGTTCTTC
CAWSVPANEQFF
>TRBV11-3|TRBJ2-5|TRBD2|few
TGTGCCAGCAGCTTAGGCCGGGGGGCGGGGGGCGCGCAAGAGACCCAGTACTTC
CASSLGRGAGGAQETQYF
>TRBV7-2|TRBJ2-5|.|once
TGTGCCAGCAGCTTAGCGCAGGAAGAGACCCAGTACTTC
CASSLAQEETQYF
>TRBV28|TRBJ1-3|TRBD1|.
TGTGCCAGCAGTTTGGGGGACAGCCTGGGTTACACCATATATTTT
CASSLGDSLGYTIYF
>TRBV9|TRBJ2-1|.|.
TGTGCCAGCAGCGTAGATCCTAGCTCCTACAATGAGCAGTTCTTC
CASSVDPSSYNEQFF
>TRBV5-1|TRBJ1-4|TRBD1|.
TGCGCCAGCCGCCCCCAGGGGGAGATTAATGAAAAACTGTTTTTT
CASRPQGEINEKLFF
>TRBV7-2|TRBJ2-3|TRBD2|.
TGTGCCAGCAGCTTCAGACTAGCGGGAGGGATCACAGATACGCAGTATTTT
CASSFRLAGGITDTQYF
>TRBV6-6|TRBJ2-2|TRBD1|once
TGTGCCAGCCGGACAGGCCAGAACACCGGGGAGCTGTTTTTT
CASRTGQNTGELFF
>TRBV7-3|TRBJ2-7|TRBD1|.
TGTGCCAGCAGCTCAGGGACAGGCGACGAGCAGTACTTC
CASSSGTGDEQYF
>TRBV7-2|TRBJ2-7|TRBD1|.
TGTGCCAGCAGACCCCGGGACAGGGAGGACGAGCAGTACTTC
CASRPRDREDEQYF
>TRBV7-8|TRBJ2-5|TRBD2|.
TGTGCCAGCAGCCCGGGGACTAGCGGGATGAAAGAGACCCAGTACTTC
CASSPGTSGMKETQYF
>TRBV30|TRBJ1-3|.|once
TGTGCCCGTGGAGACACAGGGTTCGAGGAAAACACCATATATTTT
CARGDTGFEENTIYF
>TRBV2|TRBJ2-5|TRBD1|.
TGTGCCACCAACCTAAACAGGGGGCCCGAAGAGACCCAGTACTTC
CATNLNRGPEETQYF
>TRBV13|TRBJ2-5|TRBD2|.
TGTGCCAGCAGCCCCCGGGGGGACCAAGAGACCCAGTACTTC
CASSPRGDQETQYF
>TRBV9|TRBJ2-7|.|.
TGTGCCAGCAGCGCCCAGGGTTCCGAGCAGTACTTC
CASSAQGSEQYF
>TRBV5-6|TRBJ1-4|.|.
TGTGCCAGCAGCTTGTTGGTGAGGACTAATGAAAAACTGTTTTTT
CASSLLVRTNEKLFF
>TRBV4-3|TRBJ2-1|TRBD2|.
TGCGCCAGCAGCCCCGGGGGGGGACCGGGAGGGAGTGCGAACAATGAGCAGTTCTTC
CASSPGGGPGGSANNEQFF
>TRBV27|TRBJ2-1|.|.
TGTGCCAGCAGTTTGGGAGGTTACAATGAGCAGTTCTTC
CASSLGGYNEQFF
>TRBV30|TRBJ2-3|TRBD2|.
TGTGCCTGGTGGGGGCTAGCGGGAGTTTCGGGTGTAGATACGCAGTATTTT
CAWWGLAGVSGVDTQYF
>TRBV5-1|TRBJ2-1|.|.
TGCGCCAGCAGCTATCCTCGAGTAGGGGCGGCCGGTGAGCAGTTCTTC
CASSYPRVGAAGEQFF
>TRBV19|TRBJ2-3|.|.
TGTGCCAGTAGTATCGTGGCAGGAAGTGGGGCCACAGATACGCAGTATTTT
CASSIVAGSGATDTQYF
>TRBV5-1|TRBJ1-4|TRBD1|few
TGCGCCAGCAGCTGGGGACAGAAGAATGAAAAACTGTTTTTT
CASSWGQKNEKLFF
>TRBV23-1|TRBJ2-2|.|.
TGCGCCAGCAGGCAGATAGCGGAGACCGGGGAGCTGTTTTTT
CASRQIAETGELFF
>TRBV7-2|TRBJ2-2|TRBD2|.
TGTGCCAGCACCGCACTAGCGGGGAACACCGGGGAGCTGTTTTTT
CASTALAGNTGELFF
>TRBV27|TRBJ2-1|.|.
TGTGCCAGCAGTTCCCGACAGGTTCCTCAACTATCCTACAATGAGCAGTTCTTC
CASSSRQVPQLSYNEQFF
>TRBV11-3|TRBJ1-2|.|.
TGTGCCAGCAGAGCCGTCGGGGTCGGGCTGGTAGACTATGGCTACACCTTC
CASRAVGVGLVDYGYTF
>TRBV5-1|TRBJ2-1|.|.
TGCGCCAGCAGCTTGCCGGGACAAAGTGAGCAGTTCTTC
CASSLPGQSEQFF
>TRBV7-8|TRBJ1-5|TRBD1|.
TGTGCCAGCAGCACAGGGGGAATTGGAGTTCAGCCCCAGCATTTT
CASSTGGIGVQPQHF
>TRBV7-9|TRBJ1-1|.|.
TGTTCCAGCAGCCGCGGAGGGAGTGAAGCTTTCTTT
CSSSRGGSEAFF
>TRBV6-5|TRBJ2-2|.|.
TGTGCCAGCAGTCCGTCGGACTATTACACCGGGGAGCTGTTTTTT
CASSPSDYYTGELFF